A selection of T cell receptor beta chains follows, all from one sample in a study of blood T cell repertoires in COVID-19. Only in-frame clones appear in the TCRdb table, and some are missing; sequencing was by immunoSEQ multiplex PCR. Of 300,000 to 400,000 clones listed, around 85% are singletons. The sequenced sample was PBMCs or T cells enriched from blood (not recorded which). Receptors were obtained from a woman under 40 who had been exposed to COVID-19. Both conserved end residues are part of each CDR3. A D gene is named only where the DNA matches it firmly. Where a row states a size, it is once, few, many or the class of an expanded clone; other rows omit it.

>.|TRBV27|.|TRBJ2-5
CASSLYQGSYQETQYF
TGTGCCAGCAGTTTATACCAGGGATCGTACCAAGAGACCCAGTACTTC
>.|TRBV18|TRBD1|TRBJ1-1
CASSPQSGGTEAFF
TGTGCCAGCTCACCCCAGTCAGGGGGCACTGAAGCTTTCTTT
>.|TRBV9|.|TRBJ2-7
CASGSSYEQYF
TGTGCCTCAGGATCAAGCTACGAGCAGTACTTC
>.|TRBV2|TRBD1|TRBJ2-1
CASSEENTGTGIYNEQFF
TGTGCCAGCAGTGAAGAGAATACCGGGACAGGGATCTACAATGAGCAGTTCTTC
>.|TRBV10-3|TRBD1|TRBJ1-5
CAISESGQGHQPQHF
TGTGCCATCAGTGAGTCGGGACAGGGACACCAGCCCCAGCATTTT
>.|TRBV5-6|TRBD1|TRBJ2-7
CASSSGTGALGQYF
TGTGCCAGCAGCTCCGGGACAGGGGCTCTCGGGCAGTACTTC
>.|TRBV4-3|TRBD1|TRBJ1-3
CASSQQGAGNTIYF
TGCGCCAGCAGCCAACAGGGGGCGGGAAACACCATATATTTT
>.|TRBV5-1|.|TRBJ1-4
CASSLTGLNEKLFF
TGCGCCAGCAGCCTAACAGGGTTGAATGAAAAACTGTTTTTT
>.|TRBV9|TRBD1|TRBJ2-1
CASSEGDSPSYNEQFF
TGTGCCAGCAGCGAGGGGGACAGCCCCTCCTACAATGAGCAGTTCTTC
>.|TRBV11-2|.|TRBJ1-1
CASSLDLRSLEAFF
TGTGCCAGCAGCTTAGATCTGCGGAGCCTTGAAGCTTTCTTT
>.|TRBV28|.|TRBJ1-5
CASSLRGSSNQPQHF
TGTGCCAGCAGTTTAAGAGGGTCGAGCAATCAGCCCCAGCATTTT
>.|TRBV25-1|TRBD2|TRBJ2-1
CASSEGGGGEQFF
TGTGCCAGCAGTGAAGGGGGGGGAGGTGAGCAGTTCTTC
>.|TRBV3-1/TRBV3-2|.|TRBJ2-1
CASSQGRLNNEQFF
TGTGCCAGCAGCCAAGGGCGGCTCAACAATGAGCAGTTCTTC
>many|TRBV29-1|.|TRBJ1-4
CSVEDTTRGEKLFF
TGCAGCGTTGAAGACACCACAAGGGGTGAAAAACTGTTTTTT
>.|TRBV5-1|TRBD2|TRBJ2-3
CASSFWTSGSRTDTQYF
TGCGCCAGCAGCTTTTGGACTAGCGGGTCCCGCACAGATACGCAGTATTTT
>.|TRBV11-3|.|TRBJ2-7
CASSLGRVGSEQYF
TGTGCCAGCAGCTTGGGCAGGGTAGGTTCCGAGCAGTACTTC
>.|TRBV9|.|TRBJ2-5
CASSWRASLDETQYF
TGTGCCAGCAGTTGGAGGGCGAGTTTGGATGAGACCCAGTACTTC
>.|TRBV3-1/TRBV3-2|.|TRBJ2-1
CASSQGLVVNEQFF
TGTGCCAGCAGCCAAGGACTAGTAGTTAATGAGCAGTTCTTC
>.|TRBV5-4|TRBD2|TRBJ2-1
CASKLADNYNEQFF
TGTGCCAGCAAACTAGCGGATAACTACAATGAGCAGTTCTTC
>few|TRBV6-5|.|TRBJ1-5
CASLMTTGSNQPQHF
TGTGCCAGCCTCATGACCACGGGAAGCAATCAGCCCCAGCATTTT
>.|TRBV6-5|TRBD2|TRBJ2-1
CASGVAGYNEQFF
TGTGCCAGTGGTGTAGCGGGCTACAATGAGCAGTTCTTC
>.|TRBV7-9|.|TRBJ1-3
CASSTEATGNTIYF
TGTGCCAGCAGCACGGAGGCGACTGGAAACACCATATATTTT
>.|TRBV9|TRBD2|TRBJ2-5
CASGKTSGRGGETQYF
TGTGCCAGCGGGAAGACTAGCGGGAGAGGGGGGGAGACCCAGTACTTC
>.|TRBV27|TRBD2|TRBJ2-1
CASRLAGGHNEQFF
TGTGCCAGCCGACTAGCGGGAGGTCACAATGAGCAGTTCTTC
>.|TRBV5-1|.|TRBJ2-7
CASSLVGEAYEQYF
TGCGCCAGCAGCTTGGTAGGAGAGGCCTACGAGCAGTACTTC
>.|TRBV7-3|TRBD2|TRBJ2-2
CASSLRLAGAGELFF
TGTGCCAGCAGCTTAAGACTAGCGGGAGCCGGGGAGCTGTTTTTT
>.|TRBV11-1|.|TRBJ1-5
CASSRSPSEPQHF
TGTGCCAGCAGCCGCAGTCCCAGCGAGCCCCAGCATTTT
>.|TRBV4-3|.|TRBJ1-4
CASSQDFREKLFF
TGCGCCAGCAGCCAAGACTTCAGGGAAAAACTGTTTTTT
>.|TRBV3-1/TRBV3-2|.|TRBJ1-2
CASSQDSYGYTF
TGTGCCAGCAGCCAAGACAGCTATGGCTACACCTTC
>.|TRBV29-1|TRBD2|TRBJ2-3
CSVVAGGLTDTQYF
TGCAGCGTTGTAGCGGGAGGACTTACAGATACGCAGTATTTT
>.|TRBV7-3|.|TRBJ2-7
CASSLTFSDEQYF
TGTGCCAGCAGCTTAACGTTCTCGGACGAGCAGTACTTC
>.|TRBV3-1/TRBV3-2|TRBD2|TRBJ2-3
CASSQSGGAAGTQYF
TGTGCCAGCAGCCAAAGCGGGGGGGCCGCAGGTACGCAGTATTTT
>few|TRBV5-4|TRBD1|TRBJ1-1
CASSPGTGGTGTEAFF
TGTGCCAGCAGCCCCGGGACAGGGGGCACGGGGACTGAAGCTTTCTTT
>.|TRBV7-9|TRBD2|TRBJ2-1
CASSLSGRGYNEQFF
TGTGCCAGCAGCTTAAGCGGGAGGGGATACAATGAGCAGTTCTTC
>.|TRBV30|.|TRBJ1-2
CAWGHGRWGLGGYTF
TGTGCCTGGGGACATGGGAGATGGGGACTCGGTGGCTACACCTTC
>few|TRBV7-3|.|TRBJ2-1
CASSFMDNEQFF
TGTGCCAGCAGCTTTATGGACAACGAGCAGTTCTTC
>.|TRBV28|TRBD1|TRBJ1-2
CASGDRGYYGYTF
TGTGCCAGTGGAGACAGGGGGTACTATGGCTACACCTTC
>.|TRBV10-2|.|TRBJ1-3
CASSERGSDGNTIYF
TGCGCCAGCAGTGAGAGGGGATCTGATGGAAACACCATATATTTT
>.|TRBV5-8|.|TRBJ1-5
CASRRQVNSNQPQHF
TGTGCCAGCCGTCGACAGGTAAATAGCAATCAGCCCCAGCATTTT
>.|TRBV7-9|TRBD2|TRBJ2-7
CASSPGTSSPYEQYF
TGTGCCAGCAGTCCCGGGACTAGTAGTCCCTACGAGCAGTACTTC
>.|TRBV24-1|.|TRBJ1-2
CATSSGHWSGYTF
TGTGCCACCAGTTCGGGACACTGGAGTGGCTACACCTTC